This entry concerns a single T cell receptor (beta chain). Antigen unknown. Between the trimmed V and J ends, which lost 4 bases and 3 bases, there was a span of 12 bases. Germline CDR1 and CDR2: ENHRY and SYGVKD. The CDR3 length is 15 residues. The data derive from a study of cytomegalovirus exposure and HLA in healthy donors. The wider study: Earlier, fewer than 140 million unique TCR beta sequences were recovered from some 200 million T cells by an analysis. Regarding the study as a whole: Association of a missense DCLRE1C variant with TCR beta V- and J-gene trimming was reported in a later analysis. Later work found most CMV-associated TCR beta chains apparently HLA-restricted. For most TCR beta V segments, an earlier analysis put the productive rate at about 90% or about 30% of the time.

60 Vbeta and 13 Jbeta primers were used in PCR. Data came from immunoSEQ multiplex PCR; TCRdb stores just in-frame clones and leaves some out. Its table records 150,000 to 200,000 clones. The sequenced sample was PBMCs. The source of this sequence is a man aged 30 to 39 in good health and CMV-seronegative. The V call is TRBV10-3, the J call TRBJ2-2; D perhaps matches TRBD2 (5 bases). CDR3 coding DNA: TGTGCCATCAGTGGCGAGGGCGCGTACACCGGGGAGCTGTTTTTT. This encodes CAISGEGAYTGELFF.